This T cell receptor beta chain was identified during a study of regulatory T cells in long-lasting Graves disease (dated by TCRdb to the early 2020s). About the full investigation: Persistent Graves' disease was defined as persistently positive TSH receptor autoantibodies together with antithyroid drug treatment for over 5 years. Persistent Graves' disease patients were compared with newly diagnosed Graves' disease patients by peripheral blood TCR sequencing and RNA sequencing. The study was registered as a clinical trial and conducted in China. A total of roughly 33 samples underwent TCR sequencing: about 13 from persistent and around 20 from newly diagnosed Graves' disease patients. On average, persistent Graves' disease patients in the clinical cohort had been on antithyroid drugs for about 10.3 years.

Interpreted using the paper, the time point label stands for: persistent/refractory GD, antithyroid drugs over 5 years with positive TRAb. For both TCR sequencing and RNA sequencing, RNA was extracted from PBMCs in TRIzol. The diagnosis of Graves' disease followed American Thyroid Association guidelines. Recruitment of patients was carried out at an endocrinology department in Xi'an, China. From each patient, approximately 10 milliliters of peripheral blood was collected into an EDTA anticoagulant tube. Ficoll Paque Plus density gradient separation was used to isolate PBMCs, and no additional T cell sorting was done. An Agilent 2100 Bioanalyzer and agarose gel were used to check RNA quality, while a NanoDrop 2000 measured RNA concentration. Including cysteine and phenylalanine, the CDR3 has 11 amino acids. The only DNA kept is the CDR3, 33 bases in frame from the first base. CDR1 MNHEY and CDR2 SVGEGT were looked up in the germline V gene.

What the work shows at the level of the full study, not this receptor alone: Compared with newly diagnosed patients, persistent Graves' disease patients had lower TCR Shannon entropy and fewer highly expanded clones, which suggests clonal expansion. The study examined only peripheral blood because the primary lesion, thyroid tissue, could not be accessed. The small sample size was acknowledged by the authors as a limitation that may reduce accuracy. More public clonotypes were shared among persistent patients (2,741) than among newly diagnosed patients (roughly 1,000). Sequencing and analysis were limited to the TCR beta chain. TRBV28, TRBJ1-2 and TRBJ2-5 were preferentially used in persistent disease, while TRBV20-1 and TRBJ2-1 were favored in newly diagnosed disease.

Details on this clonotype: Its target antigen remains unknown. A read error may be the cause here, since a much bigger clone is one base away.

The library came from multiplex PCR. Sequencing was carried out with an Illumina HiSeq 4000. CDR3 regions were amplified by Arm-PCR with iRepertoire HTBI primers to construct TCR beta libraries. Before sequencing, the PCR products underwent gel purification. As for the original processing: Gene usage analysis of CDR3 amino acid clonotypes relied on the 55 to 80 TRBV and 14 TRBJ segments identified across samples. Filtered high-quality paired reads were merged into contigs using COPE and FqMerger. BLAST was used to align contigs to IMGT TRBV, TRBD and TRBJ reference genes, and CDR3 was defined according to IMGT. Highly expanded clones were defined as clonotypes with a frequency above 0.1%. Shannon entropy was used to measure repertoire diversity, and the Gini coefficient was used to measure V-J evenness. Clonotypes shared by more than one individual were considered public. The public reads were reprocessed in TCRdb via fastp at Q25 and MiXCR, keeping in-frame beta chains. Identical CDR3 proteins give one entry, which carries the most common genes and DNA. The V and J calls shown here were made by TCRdb, not taken from the authors' results. The sample records roughly 400,000 distinct CDR3 sequences, about 20% of which are singletons. The ten largest account for under 25% of the sample.

This sequence originates from a female donor with Graves disease. The sample here was peripheral blood mononuclear cells (PBMCs), taken when the disease was refractory, from a patient treated with antithyroid drugs. The rearrangement joined TRBV6-2 or TRBV6-3 to TRBJ1-5; possibly the D gene is TRBD1, per 5 matching bases. The CDR3: CAGRENQPQHF. DNA sequence: TGTGCCGGCAGGGAAAATCAGCCCCAGCATTTT.